The 26 T cell receptor beta chains below were found in one sample sequenced in a study of blood T cell repertoires in COVID-19. Assay: immunoSEQ multiplex PCR; the TCRdb copy retains only in-frame clones and omits some. Of about 20,000 clones in the sample, 70% to 90% were seen once. Sequenced: PBMCs or T cells enriched from blood (not recorded which). The origin of the receptors is a woman aged 25 to 45 who had recovered from COVID-19.

The chain carries TRBV6-2 or TRBV6-3 and TRBJ2-5; 9 bases match TRBD2. CDR3 size: 13 residues. With V trimmed by 5 bases and J by 4 bases, 2 bases remained unmatched. Germline CDR1 reads MNHEY; CDR2 reads SVGEGT. CDR3 sequence (DNA): TGTGCCAGCAGTCCGCGGGGGGGAGAGACCCAGTACTTC. Protein sequence: CASSPRGGETQYF.

This chain joins TRBV6-4 and TRBJ1-1; the D gene is possibly TRBD1 (5 bases). Trimming shortened V by 6 bases and J by 4 bases, and 12 bases separated the two germline ends. Germline CDR1 and CDR2: MRHNA and SNTAGT. CDR3 length equals 13 residues. This CDR3 is CASSQNTGTEAFF. CDR3 bases: TGTGCCAGCAGCCAAAATACAGGCACTGAAGCTTTCTTT.

This clone appeared a few times. The chain carries TRBV27 and TRBJ2-7; D perhaps matches TRBD1 (6 bases). The germline V and J ends were trimmed by 3 bases and 4 bases, with 22 bases remaining between them. This CDR3 is 17 amino acids long. In germline, CDR1 is MNHEY, CDR2 SMNVEV (reference sequence). The chain's CDR3 is CASSLSIIGGTSYEQYF. CDR3 DNA sequence: TGTGCCAGCAGTTTGTCGATTATAGGGGGTACAAGTTACGAGCAGTACTTC.

This chain links TRBV5-1 with TRBJ1-4; no clear D. Between the trimmed V and J ends, which lost 4 bases and 2 bases, there was a span of 15 bases. The CDR3 loop spans 16 amino acids. Germline V gene data show CDR1 as SGHRS and CDR2 as YFSETQ. This chain's CDR3 is CASSPGAANTNEKLFF. The DNA for the CDR3 is TGCGCCAGCAGCCCGGGAGCGGCAAACACTAATGAAAAACTGTTTTTT.

The CDR3 protein is CASSQVGDYEQYF. The CDR3 nucleotides are TGTGCCAGCAGCCAAGTAGGGGATTACGAGCAGTACTTC. The chain links TRBV4-2 to TRBJ2-7, with D perhaps matching TRBD1 (5 bases). There are 13 residues in the CDR3. V gave up 1 base and J gave up 4 bases, with 8 bases separating them. Germline V CDR1 and CDR2: LGHNA, YNFKEQ.

About this clone: The sample has other DNA sequences that encode this CDR3 too. The chain employs TRBV12-3 or TRBV12-4 and TRBJ1-2; D is possibly TRBD1 (6 bases). V shed 3 bases and J shed 7 bases, with 6 bases lying between them. The CDR3 has 11 residues. The CDR3 DNA follows: TGTGCCAGCAGTTTCAGGGGTGGCTACACCTTC. Protein sequence: CASSFRGGYTF.

This clone turned up a few times. V usage is TRBV10-1 and J usage is TRBJ1-1; D uncertain. The CDR3 covers 14 residues. Per germline, CDR1 WNHNN and CDR2 SYGVQD (reference sequence). The V end was cut by 3 bases, the J end by 3 bases, with 11 bases between. This chain's CDR3 is CASSEMHGDTEAFF. DNA for the CDR3: TGCGCCAGCAGTGAAATGCACGGGGACACTGAAGCTTTCTTT.

This chain joins TRBV27 and TRBJ2-7; TRBD1 matches at 7 bases. V lost 4 bases to trimming and J lost 0 bases; unmatched junction nucleotides: 6. CDR1 and CDR2 from the germline V gene are MNHEY and SMNVEV (reference sequence). The CDR3 totals 15 residues. The chain's CDR3 is CASSSTGLSSYEQYF. As DNA, the CDR3 is TGTGCCAGCAGTTCGACAGGGCTTAGCTCCTACGAGCAGTACTTC.

The chain couples TRBV9 to TRBJ2-2; 8 positions agree with TRBD1. This CDR3 contains 14 residues. Germline CDR1 SGDLS, CDR2 YYNGEE. Unmatched junction bases numbered 6, after V lost 7 bases and J lost 4 bases. CDR3 in DNA: TGTGCCAGCCGAGCAGGGGGCAGCACCGGGGAGCTGTTTTTT. Translated: CASRAGGSTGELFF.

This sequence joins TRBV20-1 and TRBJ1-2; D remains ambiguous. Germline V gives CDR1 DFQATT, CDR2 SNEGSKA (reference sequence). Trimming stripped 5 bases from V and 5 bases from J, with 9 bases between. This CDR3 region has 11 residues. The CDR3 protein is CSAAGEYGYTF. The CDR3 bases are TGCAGTGCTGCTGGGGAGTATGGCTACACCTTC.

The chain carries TRBV18 and TRBJ2-7; 10 bases fit TRBD2. This CDR3 region has 14 residues. V shed 5 bases and J 3 bases; nucleotides not matched to a gene: 4. The germline V gene encodes CDR1 KGHSH and CDR2 LQKENI. The CDR3 here is CASSGASGGYEQYF. The CDR3 nucleotides read TGTGCCAGCTCAGGCGCTAGCGGGGGCTACGAGCAGTACTTC.

The chain is built from TRBV21-1 and TRBJ1-1; the table's D call of TRBD1 was not tested on the DNA. TRBV21-1 has pseudogene status. CDR3 size: 15 residues. CDR3 loop: CASSKRRQGGTEAFF. The CDR3 DNA reads as TGTGCCAGCAGCAAGAGGAGACAGGGAGGCACTGAAGCTTTCTTT.

V gene TRBV7-2 combines with J gene TRBJ2-6, with no clear D. The CDR3 extends over 15 amino acids. V lost 2 bases to trimming and J lost 3 bases, with 8 bases between them. Germline V CDR1 and CDR2: SGHTA, FQGNSA. In DNA form, the CDR3 reads TGTGCCAGCAGCTTAAGCTGGAGTGGGGCCAACGTCCTGACTTTC. This translates into CASSLSWSGANVLTF.

The chain joins TRBV18 to TRBJ1-1; D gene unclear. CDR1 and CDR2 (germline): KGHSH, LQKENI. Trimming left V 3 bases short and J 10 bases short, with 12 bases between. CDR3 size: 12 residues. CDR3 residues: CASSPEYYGAFF. In DNA form, the CDR3 reads TGTGCCAGCTCACCGGAGTACTATGGAGCTTTCTTT.

The chain employs TRBV9 and TRBJ1-4, with D perhaps matching TRBD1 (6 bases). V lost 1 base and J 3 bases, leaving 10 bases between the germline ends. Germline V gene data show CDR1 as SGDLS and CDR2 as YYNGEE. This CDR3 has 15 residues. The CDR3: CASSVRDKPNEKLFF. The CDR3 DNA is TGTGCCAGCAGCGTAAGGGACAAACCTAATGAAAAACTGTTTTTT.

The rearrangement links TRBV2 to TRBJ1-4; D may be TRBD1 (5 bases). The ends were cut back, 1 base at V and 4 bases at J, with 7 bases in the middle. The germline gives CDR1 SNHLY, CDR2 FYNNEI. The CDR3 is made up of 14 amino acids. CDR3 amino acids: CASSEGRVNEKLFF. The CDR3 coding sequence is TGTGCCAGCAGTGAAGGCAGGGTTAATGAAAAACTGTTTTTT.

The chain joins TRBV3-1 (or the pseudogene TRBV3-2) to TRBJ2-5; 9 positions agree with TRBD2. The junction had 8 bases not matched to a gene; V was cut back by 1 base and J by 5 bases. The length of the CDR3 is 16 residues. CDR1 LGHDT and CDR2 YNNKEL come from the germline V gene (reference sequence). The CDR3 DNA follows: TGTGCCAGCAGCCAAGGAGAGCGGGGGGCCTGGGAGACCCAGTACTTC. Amino acid sequence: CASSQGERGAWETQYF.

V is TRBV5-6 and J is TRBJ1-1; 9 positions match TRBD1. Germline V gene lookup returns CDR1 SGHDT and CDR2 YYEEEE. This CDR3 has 16 residues. The V gene end was trimmed by 0 bases and the J gene end by 3 bases; junction bases not matched to a gene: 6. CDR3 DNA: TGTGCCAGCAGCTTGGGGACAGGGGTAAGGGACACTGAAGCTTTCTTT. Protein product: CASSLGTGVRDTEAFF.

This chain joins TRBV27 and TRBJ2-1; D ambiguous. The germline gives CDR1 MNHEY, CDR2 SMNVEV (reference sequence). V was trimmed by 7 bases and J by 0 bases, leaving 16 bases between them. The CDR3 is 16 residues long. Here the CDR3 reads CASTLDAVSSYNEQFF. The DNA for the CDR3 is TGTGCCAGCACCCTAGATGCCGTAAGCTCCTACAATGAGCAGTTCTTC.

The CDR3 loop is CASSPSPQMETQYF. CDR3 sequence (DNA): TGTGCCAGCAGCCCTAGCCCCCAGATGGAGACCCAGTACTTC. The V and J genes are TRBV9 and TRBJ2-5; the D gene is possibly TRBD2 (5 bases). Looked up from germline, CDR1 is SGDLS and CDR2 is YYNGEE. The CDR3 length is 14 residues. Trimming took 4 bases from V and 5 from J, leaving 15 bases between them.

The chain joins TRBV7-2 to TRBJ1-5, with D unclear. This CDR3 comprises 14 residues. The ends were cut back, 1 base at V and 0 bases at J, with 4 bases in the middle. CDR1 and CDR2 (germline): SGHTA, FQGNSA. The CDR3 is CASSLDYSNQPQHF. The CDR3 coding sequence is TGTGCCAGCAGCTTAGACTATAGCAATCAGCCCCAGCATTTT.

This chain uses TRBV6-2 or TRBV6-3 with TRBJ1-5; TRBD1 might be the D (6 bases). Germline V gives CDR1 MNHEY, CDR2 SVGEGT. The germline V and J ends were trimmed by 5 bases and 6 bases, with 11 bases remaining between them. The CDR3 runs to 13 residues. CDR3: CASSRTESQPQHF. For the CDR3, the DNA is TGTGCCAGCAGTAGGACAGAGAGTCAGCCCCAGCATTTT.

Concerning this clone: Other DNA sequences from this sample encode an identical CDR3 as well. CDR3 coding DNA: TGTGCCAGCAGTCGGGACAGGGGAAACAATGAGCAGTTCTTC. Translation: CASSRDRGNNEQFF. The chain uses TRBV6-5 and TRBJ2-1; 10 bases line up with TRBD1. The CDR3 totals 14 residues. V shed 5 bases, J shed 5 bases, and the junction held 3 bases outside the gene matches. CDR1 and CDR2 from the germline V gene are MNHEY and SVGAGI.

V is TRBV4-3 and J is TRBJ1-4; 9 bases agree with TRBD1. This CDR3 is built from 16 residues. Germline V CDR1 and CDR2: LGHNA, YSLEER. The ends lost 4 bases at V and 8 bases at J; junction bases unmatched: 11. The CDR3 nucleotides read TGCGCCAGCAGCCGAGGAAACAGGGGGCAAGGCGAAAAACTGTTTTTT. It specifies CASSRGNRGQGEKLFF.

The rearrangement links TRBV4-1 to TRBJ2-1; 7 bases match TRBD2. The CDR3 runs 13 residues. V was pared by 2 bases and J by 6 bases, with 1 base of the junction left unmatched. CDR1 and CDR2 from the germline V gene are MGHRA and YSYEKL. CDR3 nucleotides: TGCGCCAGCAGCCAAACTAGCGCCAATGAGCAGTTCTTC. This codes for CASSQTSANEQFF.

The rearrangement joins TRBV30 to TRBJ1-5, with D maybe TRBD1 (6 bases). The CDR3 spans 16 residues. The germline gives CDR1 GTSNPN, CDR2 SVGIG (reference sequence). Trimming pared 2 bases from V and 10 bases from J, leaving 24 bases between. The CDR3 loop is CAWSPRNREGSGPQHF. For the CDR3, the DNA is TGTGCCTGGAGTCCCCGAAACAGGGAGGGGAGTGGCCCCCAGCATTTT. The full variable domain, its missing parts supplied by reference TRBV30 and TRBJ1-5, is SQTIHQWPATLVQPVGSPLSLECTVEGTSNPNLYWYRQAAGRGLQLLFYSVGIGQISSEVPQNLSASRPQDRQFILSSKKLLLSDSGFYLCAWSPRNREGSGPQHFGDGTRLSIL.